This entry concerns a single T cell receptor beta chain. In its sample, this clone was seen once. Its specific antigen is unknown. There are no base qualities to consult, and no much larger clone falls within one base. This specimen comes from a study of blood T cell repertoires in COVID-19 (dated by TCRdb to 2020 to 2022). About the full investigation: The collaborator samples originated in the United States, Italy and Spain and spanned the acute and convalescent phases of COVID-19. The prospective study material was composed of cDNA or gDNA derived from T cells, B-cell-depleted T cells, or PBMCs. The dataset comprised deeply sampled blood TCRbeta repertoires from subjects exposed to, actively infected with, or recovered from COVID-19. A freely available public database, intended as a resource for researchers studying the immune response to SARS-CoV-2, is where the repertoires were released. The samples were drawn from two sources: the first 160 participants of the ongoing ImmuneRACE study, and 950 to 1,500 subjects contributed by 6 global collaborators. Nearly every sample came with metadata listing a de-identified subject ID, COVID-19 status, age in years and sex. Where HLA class I and class II types were available, the types were taken from metadata supplied by the sample provider, not from assay-based typing.

TCRbeta CDR3 regions were amplified from genomic DNA by means of the immunoSEQ Assay, a bias-controlled multiplex PCR. In the paper's pipeline: Within the assay, amplification of reference gene primers was used to estimate how many nucleated cells each sample contained. Sequence reads were collapsed and filtered to measure the absolute abundance of every unique TCRbeta CDR3 rearrangement. For each sample, productive Simpson clonality was calculated as the square root of Simpson's diversity index over productive rearrangements. The source is immuneACCESS, and TCRdb retained only in-frame sequences with V and J called. Part of the clones is not carried over; for the studies checked, unresolved V genes explain less than half of this, and the remainder is unexplained. V and J calls and clone size are copied from that table; D and trimming were computed from the DNA. The sample table records some 50,000 clones; around 86% of these occur just once. The top ten constitute about 7.8% of the sample.

The study at large found these results: The amount of clinical and demographic metadata varied by source and participant and was provided uncurated.

Whole blood was collected in K2EDTA tubes by collaborating institutions according to the institutions' own protocols. For TCRbeta analysis, collaborators shipped samples in one of three forms: frozen whole blood, isolated PBMCs, or DNA extracted from either of those sample types. At the junction V is shortened by 2 bases and J by 6 bases; bases outside the gene matches: 6. As encoded in the germline V gene, CDR1 is SGHRS while CDR2 is YFSETQ. Including cysteine and phenylalanine, the CDR3 has 16 amino acids. The read is trimmed to its CDR3 DNA, 48 bases read in frame from base 1. This sequence originates from a man aged 50 to 60 with active COVID-19. Input material: peripheral blood. The chain uses TRBV5-1 and TRBJ2-2; TRBD2 fits 11 bases in the junction. The CDR3 region has the sequence CASSFSGGASAGELFF. In nucleotides, the sequence is TGCGCCAGCAGCTTTAGCGGGGGGGCGTCGGCCGGGGAGCTGTTTTTT.